The present entry profiles one T cell receptor beta chain with its context. The record originates from a study of blood T cell repertoires in COVID-19. Authors' methods: Amplified reference gene primers provided the basis for estimating nucleated cell counts. Assay: immunoSEQ multiplex PCR; the TCRdb copy retains only in-frame clones and omits some. V, J and clone size are those of that table, while D and trimming were read from the DNA. The profile shows over 70,000 clones, approximately 71% of them singletons. The origin of this receptor is a man in his 70s with COVID-19, enrolled during active disease. Sequenced material: peripheral blood.

CDR3 residues: CASSLALTNTEAFF. The CDR3 nucleotides are TGTGCCAGCAGTTTAGCGCTTACGAACACTGAAGCTTTCTTT. V usage is TRBV27 and J usage is TRBJ1-1; D gene ambiguous. This CDR3 has 14 amino acids. Between the trimmed V and J ends, which lost 2 bases and 1 base, there was a span of 8 bases. In germline, CDR1 is MNHEY, CDR2 SMNVEV (reference sequence).